Detailed here is one T cell receptor (beta chain). This sample stems from a study of blood T cells in healthy people across ages. The germline CDR1 and CDR2 sequences are KGHSH and LQKENI. The CDR3 totals 14 residues. V lost 4 bases, J lost 2 bases, and 4 bases stayed unmatched. The use of a sample-barcoded 5' primer and a J-beta primer mix characterized a second PCR of about 6 to 12 cycles. Every sample gave at least 3 million paired-end reads containing CDR3. One entry per CDR3 protein, called by TCRdb with MiXCR from the 5' RACE reads. The top ten clones hold approximately 3.3% of a sample with hundreds of thousands of distinct CDR3 sequences, about 27% of them seen once. The data were also submitted as part of a second study, on T cells of mothers and their children. That paper notes: Three healthy Caucasian mothers served as donors, and their six children did as well.

The receptor's source is a boy aged 2 to 10 in good health. The rearrangement uses TRBV18 and TRBJ1-2, with 7 bases lining up with TRBD1. Sequencing was performed on blood. CDR3 region: CASSQGQQNYGYTF. The CDR3 nucleotides are TGTGCCAGCTCACAGGGACAGCAGAACTATGGCTACACCTTC. Full variable domain (remainder filled in from reference TRBV18 and TRBJ1-2): NAGVMQNPRHLVRRRGQEARLRCSPMKGHSHVYWYRQLPEEGLKFMVYLQKENIIDESGMPKERFSAEFPKEGPSILRIQQVVRGDSAAYFCASSQGQQNYGYTFGSGTRLTVV.